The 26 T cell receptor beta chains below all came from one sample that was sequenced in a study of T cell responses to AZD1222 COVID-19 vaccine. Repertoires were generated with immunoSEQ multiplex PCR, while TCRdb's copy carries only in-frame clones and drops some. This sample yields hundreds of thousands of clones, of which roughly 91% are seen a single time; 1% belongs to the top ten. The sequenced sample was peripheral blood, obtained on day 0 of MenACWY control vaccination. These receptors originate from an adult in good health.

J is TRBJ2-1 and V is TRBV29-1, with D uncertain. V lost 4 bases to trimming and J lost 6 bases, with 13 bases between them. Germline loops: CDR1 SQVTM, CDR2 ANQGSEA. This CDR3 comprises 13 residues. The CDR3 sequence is CSVVGGKPNEQFF. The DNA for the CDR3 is TGCAGCGTTGTTGGTGGGAAGCCCAATGAGCAGTTCTTC.

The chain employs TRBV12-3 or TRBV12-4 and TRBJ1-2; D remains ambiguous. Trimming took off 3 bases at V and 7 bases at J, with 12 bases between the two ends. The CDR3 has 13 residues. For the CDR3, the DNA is TGTGCCAGCAGTTTTCAGGAGGTCCTTGGCTACACCTTC. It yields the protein CASSFQEVLGYTF.

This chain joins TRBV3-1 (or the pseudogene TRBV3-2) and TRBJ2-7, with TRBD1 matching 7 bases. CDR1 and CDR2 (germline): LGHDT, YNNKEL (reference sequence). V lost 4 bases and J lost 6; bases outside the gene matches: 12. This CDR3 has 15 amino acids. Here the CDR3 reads CASSPPGRQGSEQYF. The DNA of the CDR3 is TGTGCCAGCAGCCCACCCGGAAGACAGGGCTCCGAGCAGTACTTC.

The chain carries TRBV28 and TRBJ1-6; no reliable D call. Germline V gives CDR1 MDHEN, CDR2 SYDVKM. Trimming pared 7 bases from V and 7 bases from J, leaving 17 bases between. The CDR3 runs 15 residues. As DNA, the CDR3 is TGTGCCAGCAACCCGGTCGGGGTGACGAATTCACCCCTCCACTTT. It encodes CASNPVGVTNSPLHF.

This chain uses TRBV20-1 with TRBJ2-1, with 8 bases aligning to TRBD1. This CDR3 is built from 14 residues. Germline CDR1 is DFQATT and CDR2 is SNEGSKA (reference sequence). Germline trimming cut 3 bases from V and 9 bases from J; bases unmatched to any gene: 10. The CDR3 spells CSASMAGGRGEQFF. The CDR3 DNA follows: TGCAGTGCTAGTATGGCAGGGGGCCGGGGTGAGCAGTTCTTC.

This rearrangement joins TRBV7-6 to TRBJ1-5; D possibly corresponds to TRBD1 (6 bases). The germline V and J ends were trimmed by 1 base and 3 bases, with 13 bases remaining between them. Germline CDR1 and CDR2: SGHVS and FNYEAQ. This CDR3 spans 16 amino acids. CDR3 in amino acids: CASSLGADRINQPQHF. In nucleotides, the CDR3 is TGTGCCAGCAGCTTAGGCGCCGACAGGATCAATCAGCCCCAGCATTTT.

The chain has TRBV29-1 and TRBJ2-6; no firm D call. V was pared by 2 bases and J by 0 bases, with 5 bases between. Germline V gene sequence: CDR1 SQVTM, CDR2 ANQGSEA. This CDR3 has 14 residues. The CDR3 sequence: CSVEITSGANVLTF. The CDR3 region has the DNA TGCAGCGTTGAAATAACCTCTGGGGCCAACGTCCTGACTTTC.

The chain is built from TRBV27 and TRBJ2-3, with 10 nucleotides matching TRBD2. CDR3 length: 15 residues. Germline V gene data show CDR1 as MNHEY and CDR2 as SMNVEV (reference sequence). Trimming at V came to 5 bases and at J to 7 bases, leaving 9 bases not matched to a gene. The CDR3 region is CASSGSGGLGYTQYF. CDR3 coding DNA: TGTGCCAGCAGTGGTAGCGGGGGGCTCGGTTATACGCAGTATTTT.

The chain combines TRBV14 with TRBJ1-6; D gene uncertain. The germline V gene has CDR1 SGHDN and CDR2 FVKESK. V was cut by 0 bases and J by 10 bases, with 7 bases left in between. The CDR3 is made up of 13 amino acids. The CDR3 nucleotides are TGTGCCAGCAGCCAAGACCTAACATCACCCCTCCACTTT. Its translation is CASSQDLTSPLHF.

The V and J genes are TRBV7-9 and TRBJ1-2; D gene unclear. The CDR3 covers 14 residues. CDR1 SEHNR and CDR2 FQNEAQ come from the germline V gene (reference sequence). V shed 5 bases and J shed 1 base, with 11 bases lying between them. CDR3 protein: CASSPARFNYGYTF. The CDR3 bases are TGTGCCAGCAGCCCTGCTAGGTTTAACTATGGCTACACCTTC. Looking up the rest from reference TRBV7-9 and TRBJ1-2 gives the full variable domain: DTGVSQNPRHKITKRGQNVTFRCDPISEHNRLYWYRQTLGQGPEFLTYFQNEAQLEKSRLLSDRFSAERPKGSFSTLEIQRTEQGDSAMYLCASSPARFNYGYTFGSGTRLTVV.

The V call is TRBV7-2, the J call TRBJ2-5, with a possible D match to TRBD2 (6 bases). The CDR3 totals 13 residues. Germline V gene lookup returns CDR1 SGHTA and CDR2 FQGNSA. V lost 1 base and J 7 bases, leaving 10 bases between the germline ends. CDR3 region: CASSLDRGRTQYF. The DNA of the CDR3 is TGTGCCAGCAGCTTAGATCGGGGGAGGACCCAGTACTTC.

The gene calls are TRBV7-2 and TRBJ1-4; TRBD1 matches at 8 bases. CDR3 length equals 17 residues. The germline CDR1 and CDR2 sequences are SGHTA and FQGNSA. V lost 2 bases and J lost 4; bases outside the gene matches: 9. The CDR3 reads CASSLSFGQGVNEKLFF. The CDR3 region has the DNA TGTGCCAGCAGCTTATCCTTCGGACAGGGCGTTAATGAAAAACTGTTTTTT. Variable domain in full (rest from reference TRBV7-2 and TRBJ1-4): GAGVSQSPSNKVTEKGKDVELRCDPISGHTALYWYRQSLGQGLEFLIYFQGNSAPDKSGLPSDRFSAERTGGSVSTLTIQRTQQEDSAVYLCASSLSFGQGVNEKLFFGSGTQLSVL.

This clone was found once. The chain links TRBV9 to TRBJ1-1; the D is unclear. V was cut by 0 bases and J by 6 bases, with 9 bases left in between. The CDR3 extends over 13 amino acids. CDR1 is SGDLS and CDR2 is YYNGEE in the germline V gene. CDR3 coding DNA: TGTGCCAGCAGCGTAGCAGGATCTTCTGAAGCTTTCTTT. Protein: CASSVAGSSEAFF.

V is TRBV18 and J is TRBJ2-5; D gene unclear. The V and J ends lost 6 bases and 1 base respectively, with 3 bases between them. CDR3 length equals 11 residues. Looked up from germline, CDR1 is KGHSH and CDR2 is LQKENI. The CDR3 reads CASSRQETQYF. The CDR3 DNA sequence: TGTGCCAGCTCCCGCCAAGAGACCCAGTACTTC. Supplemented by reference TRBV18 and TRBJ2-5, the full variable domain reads NAGVMQNPRHLVRRRGQEARLRCSPMKGHSHVYWYRQLPEEGLKFMVYLQKENIIDESGMPKERFSAEFPKEGPSILRIQQVVRGDSAAYFCASSRQETQYFGPGTRLLVL.

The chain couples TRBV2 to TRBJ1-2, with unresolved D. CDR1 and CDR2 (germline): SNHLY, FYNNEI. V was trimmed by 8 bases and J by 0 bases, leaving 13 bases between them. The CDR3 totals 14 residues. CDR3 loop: CASHASASNYGYTF. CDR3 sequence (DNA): TGTGCCAGCCACGCGTCAGCTTCTAACTATGGCTACACCTTC.

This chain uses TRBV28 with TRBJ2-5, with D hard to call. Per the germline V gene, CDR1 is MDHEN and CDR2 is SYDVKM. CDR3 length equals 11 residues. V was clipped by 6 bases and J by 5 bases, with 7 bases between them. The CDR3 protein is CASSHRETQYF. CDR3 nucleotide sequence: TGTGCCAGCAGCCATCGGGAGACCCAGTACTTC. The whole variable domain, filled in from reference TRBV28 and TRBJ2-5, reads DVKVTQSSRYLVKRTGEKVFLECVQDMDHENMFWYRQDPGLGLRLIYFSYDVKMKEKGDIPEGYSVSREKKERFSLILESASTNQTSMYLCASSHRETQYFGPGTRLLVL.

The chain's CDR3 is CASSPRLGRGGYEQYF. DNA of the CDR3: TGTGCCAGCAGCCCGCGGTTGGGGCGGGGGGGCTACGAGCAGTACTTC. V usage is TRBV7-2 and J usage is TRBJ2-7; TRBD2 matches at 9 bases. The CDR3 has 16 residues. Losses at the gene ends were 5 bases for V and 3 bases for J; bases not matched to a gene: 11. Germline CDR1 is SGHTA and CDR2 is FQGNSA.

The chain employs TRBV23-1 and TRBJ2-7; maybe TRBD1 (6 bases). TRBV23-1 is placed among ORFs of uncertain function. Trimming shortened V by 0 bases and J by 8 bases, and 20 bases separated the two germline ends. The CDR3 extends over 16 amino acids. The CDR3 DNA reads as TGCGCCAGCAGTCAATCGCCTTTTTATACAGGGTTGCAGCAGTACTTC. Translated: CASSQSPFYTGLQQYF.

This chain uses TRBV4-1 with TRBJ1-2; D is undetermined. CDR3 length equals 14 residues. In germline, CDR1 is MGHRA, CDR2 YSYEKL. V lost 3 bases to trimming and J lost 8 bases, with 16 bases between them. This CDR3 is CASSHSRGSGGYTF. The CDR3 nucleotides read TGCGCCAGCAGCCATAGCCGGGGTTCGGGGGGCTACACCTTC.

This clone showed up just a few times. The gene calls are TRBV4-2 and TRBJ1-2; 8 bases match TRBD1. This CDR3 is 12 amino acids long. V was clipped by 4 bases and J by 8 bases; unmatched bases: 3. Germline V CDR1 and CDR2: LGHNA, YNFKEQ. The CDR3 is CASSRQGIGYTF. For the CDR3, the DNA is TGTGCCAGCAGCCGACAGGGGATCGGCTACACCTTC.

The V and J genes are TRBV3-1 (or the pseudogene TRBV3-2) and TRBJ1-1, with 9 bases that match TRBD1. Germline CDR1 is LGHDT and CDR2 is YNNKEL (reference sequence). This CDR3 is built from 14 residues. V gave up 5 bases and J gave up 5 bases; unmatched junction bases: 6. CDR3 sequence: CASSLTGGMTEAFF. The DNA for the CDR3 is TGTGCCAGCAGCTTGACAGGGGGGATGACTGAAGCTTTCTTT.

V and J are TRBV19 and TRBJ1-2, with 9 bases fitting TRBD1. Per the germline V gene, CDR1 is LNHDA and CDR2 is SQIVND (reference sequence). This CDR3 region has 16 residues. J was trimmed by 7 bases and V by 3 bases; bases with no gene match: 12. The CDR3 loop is CASSIAPGQGTGGYTF. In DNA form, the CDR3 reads TGTGCCAGTAGTATCGCACCGGGACAGGGAACGGGTGGCTACACCTTC.

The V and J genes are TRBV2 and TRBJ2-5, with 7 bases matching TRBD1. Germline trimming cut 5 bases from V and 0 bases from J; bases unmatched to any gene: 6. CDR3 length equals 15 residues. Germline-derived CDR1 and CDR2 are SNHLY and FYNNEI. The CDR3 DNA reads TGTGCCAGCAGTAGGGACAGACCAAACCAAGAGACCCAGTACTTC. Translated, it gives CASSRDRPNQETQYF.

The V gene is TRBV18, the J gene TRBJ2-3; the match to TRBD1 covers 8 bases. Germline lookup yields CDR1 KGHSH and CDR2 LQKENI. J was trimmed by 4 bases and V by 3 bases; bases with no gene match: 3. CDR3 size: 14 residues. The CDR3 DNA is TGTGCCAGCTCACCGACAGGGGCGGCAGATACGCAGTATTTT. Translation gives CASSPTGAADTQYF.

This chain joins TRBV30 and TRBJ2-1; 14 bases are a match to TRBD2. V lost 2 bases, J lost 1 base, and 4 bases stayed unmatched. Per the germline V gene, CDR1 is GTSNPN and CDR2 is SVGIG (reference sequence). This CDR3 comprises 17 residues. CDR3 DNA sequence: TGTGCCTGGAGTACCCGACTAGCGGGGGGGTCCTACAATGAGCAGTTCTTC. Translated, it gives CAWSTRLAGGSYNEQFF.

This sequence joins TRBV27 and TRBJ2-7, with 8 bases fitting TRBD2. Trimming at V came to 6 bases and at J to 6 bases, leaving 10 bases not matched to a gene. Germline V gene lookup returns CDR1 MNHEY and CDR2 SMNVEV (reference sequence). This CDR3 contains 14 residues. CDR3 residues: CASSSGTSSFEQYF. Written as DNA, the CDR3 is TGTGCCAGCAGCTCAGGGACTAGTAGTTTCGAGCAGTACTTC.